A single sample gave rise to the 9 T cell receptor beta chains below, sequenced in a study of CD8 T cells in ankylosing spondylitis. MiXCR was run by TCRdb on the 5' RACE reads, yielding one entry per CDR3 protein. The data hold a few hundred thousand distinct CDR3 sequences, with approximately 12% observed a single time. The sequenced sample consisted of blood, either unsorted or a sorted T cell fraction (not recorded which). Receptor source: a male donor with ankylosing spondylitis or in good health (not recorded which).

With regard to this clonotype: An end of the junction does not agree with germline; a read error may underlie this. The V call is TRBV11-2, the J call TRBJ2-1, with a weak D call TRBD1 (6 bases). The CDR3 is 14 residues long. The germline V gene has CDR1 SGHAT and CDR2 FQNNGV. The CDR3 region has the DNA TGTGCCAGCAGCTTAGATATGACCAGGGGTGGAACGAGCTTC. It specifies CASSLDMTRGGTSF.

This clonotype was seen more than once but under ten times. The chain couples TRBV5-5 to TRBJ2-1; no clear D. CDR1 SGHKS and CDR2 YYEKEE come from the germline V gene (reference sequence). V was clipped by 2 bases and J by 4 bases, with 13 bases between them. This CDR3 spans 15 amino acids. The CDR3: CASSFGREDYNEQFF. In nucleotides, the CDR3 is TGTGCCAGCAGCTTCGGCCGTGAAGATTACAATGAGCAGTTCTTC.

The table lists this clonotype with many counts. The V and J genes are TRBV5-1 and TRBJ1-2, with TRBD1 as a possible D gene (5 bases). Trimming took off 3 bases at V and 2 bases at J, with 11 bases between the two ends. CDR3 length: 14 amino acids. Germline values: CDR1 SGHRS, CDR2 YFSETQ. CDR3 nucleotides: TGCGCCAGCAGCTCCGCGGGGGGGAACTATGGCTACACCTTC. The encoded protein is CASSSAGGNYGYTF.

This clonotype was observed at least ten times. The CDR3 sequence is CASSRGRTGAEAFF. In DNA form, the CDR3 reads TGCGCCAGCAGCAGGGGGAGGACGGGCGCTGAAGCTTTCTTT. V gene TRBV5-1 combines with J gene TRBJ1-1; TRBD1 might be the D (6 bases). The V and J ends lost 4 bases and 6 bases respectively, with 16 bases between them. Germline lookup yields CDR1 SGHRS and CDR2 YFSETQ. This CDR3 region has 14 residues.

In nucleotides, the CDR3 is TGTGCCAGCAGTGAGGAGGACAGGGGTTACAATGAGCAGTTCTTC. Its protein product is CASSEEDRGYNEQFF. This chain links TRBV6-1 with TRBJ2-1, with 9 positions matching TRBD1. The CDR3 contains 15 residues. Germline assignment: CDR1 MNHNS and CDR2 SASEGT. V lost 3 bases to trimming and J lost 4 bases; unmatched junction nucleotides: 4.

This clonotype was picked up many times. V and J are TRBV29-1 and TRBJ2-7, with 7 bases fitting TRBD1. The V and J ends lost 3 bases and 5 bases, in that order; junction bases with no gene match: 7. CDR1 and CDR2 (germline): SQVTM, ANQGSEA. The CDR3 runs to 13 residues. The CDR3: CSVDGRGTNEQYF. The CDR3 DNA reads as TGCAGCGTTGATGGCAGGGGGACGAACGAGCAGTACTTC.

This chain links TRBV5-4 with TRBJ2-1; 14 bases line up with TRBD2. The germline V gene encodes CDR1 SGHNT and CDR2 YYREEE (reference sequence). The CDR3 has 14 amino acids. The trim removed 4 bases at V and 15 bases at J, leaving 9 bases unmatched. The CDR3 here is CASSDRSGLAGVFF. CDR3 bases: TGTGCCAGCAGCGATCGGTCGGGACTAGCGGGGGTGTTCTTC.

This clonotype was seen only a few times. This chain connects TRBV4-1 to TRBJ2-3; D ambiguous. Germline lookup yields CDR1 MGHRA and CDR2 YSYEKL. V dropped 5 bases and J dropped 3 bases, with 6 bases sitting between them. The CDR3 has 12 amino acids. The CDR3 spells CASSFETDTQYF. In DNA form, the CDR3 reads TGCGCCAGCAGCTTCGAGACAGATACGCAGTATTTT.

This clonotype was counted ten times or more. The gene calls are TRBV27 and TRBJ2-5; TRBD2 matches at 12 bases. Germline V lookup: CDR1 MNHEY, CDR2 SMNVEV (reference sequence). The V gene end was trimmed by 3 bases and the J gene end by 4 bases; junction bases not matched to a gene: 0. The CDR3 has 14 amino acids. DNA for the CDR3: TGTGCCAGCAGTTTGGGACTAGCGGGAGAGACCCAGTACTTC. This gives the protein CASSLGLAGETQYF.